A single sample is the source of the 19 T cell receptor beta chains below, sequenced in a study of memory CD4+ T cells and cytomegalovirus serostatus. TCRdb's copy holds only in-frame clones and misses some; the assay was immunoSEQ multiplex PCR. The sample carries approximately 46,000 clones, roughly 80% recorded once. Single viable CD3+CD4+CD8-CD45RO+ cells were sorted as the memory CD4+ T cells. The sequenced sample was memory CD4+ T cells from blood. The receptors were gathered from an adult in good health and CMV-seronegative.

The chain recombines TRBV10-3 with TRBJ2-7; TRBD1 might be the D (6 bases). The germline gives CDR1 ENHRY, CDR2 SYGVKD. This CDR3 comprises 15 residues. The V gene lost 0 bases and the J gene lost 4 bases, with 13 bases spanning the gap. The CDR3 bases are TGTGCCATCAGTGAGTCACAGGGTAGGGTATACGAGCAGTACTTC. Residues: CAISESQGRVYEQYF.

About this clone itself: The junction and the germline gene differ at one end; a read error may be behind it. This chain connects TRBV4-1 to TRBJ2-3, with 9 nucleotides matching TRBD2. CDR1 and CDR2 from the germline V gene are MGHRA and YSYEKL. The CDR3 spans 16 residues. The CDR3 region is CASRQEEAGGLNTQYF. For the CDR3, the DNA is TGCGCCAGCAGACAAGAAGAGGCGGGGGGGCTTAATACGCAGTATTTT.

This clone was seen just once. V is TRBV5-4 and J is TRBJ2-3; D is tentatively TRBD1 or TRBD2 (6 bases each). Trimming removed 1 base from V and 3 bases from J, with 12 bases in between. The CDR3 spans 15 residues. The germline V gene encodes CDR1 SGHNT and CDR2 YYREEE (reference sequence). The CDR3 here is CASSLPGASTDTQYF. The CDR3 DNA follows: TGTGCCAGCAGCTTGCCGGGGGCCAGTACAGATACGCAGTATTTT.

J is TRBJ1-1 and V is TRBV6-1, with D possibly TRBD1 on 6 matching bases. Germline assignment: CDR1 MNHNS and CDR2 SASEGT. This CDR3 has 12 residues. The ends were cut back, 7 bases at V and 4 bases at J, with 10 bases in the middle. CDR3 amino acids: CASTRGGTEAFF. In nucleotides, the CDR3 is TGTGCCAGCACGAGGGGGGGCACTGAAGCTTTCTTT.

This clone has a single count. The sample has other DNA sequences that encode this CDR3 too. V and J are TRBV27 and TRBJ1-5; D is unclear. Germline lookup yields CDR1 MNHEY and CDR2 SMNVEV (reference sequence). Trimming shortened V by 6 bases and J by 4 bases, and 7 bases separated the two germline ends. The CDR3 contains 12 residues. CDR3 DNA: TGTGCCAGCAGGACCTCAAATCAGCCCCAGCATTTT. Translated: CASRTSNQPQHF.

This clone was observed a handful of times. The V gene is TRBV25-1, the J gene TRBJ1-4, with TRBD1 matching 10 bases. Germline V gene sequence: CDR1 MGHDK, CDR2 SYGVNS. V lost 2 bases and J lost 4; bases outside the gene matches: 4. CDR3 length equals 16 residues. The CDR3 loop is CASSERDRGRNEKLFF. CDR3 nucleotides: TGTGCCAGCAGTGAAAGGGACAGGGGCCGTAATGAAAAACTGTTTTTT.

The chain carries TRBV2 and TRBJ2-3; no reliable D call. Trimming took 3 bases from V and 3 from J, leaving 7 bases between them. The CDR3 loop spans 13 amino acids. Germline-derived CDR1 and CDR2 are SNHLY and FYNNEI. For the CDR3, the DNA is TGTGCCAGCAGTGAGGGCCGAACAGATACGCAGTATTTT. It encodes CASSEGRTDTQYF.

V gene TRBV2 combines with J gene TRBJ2-1, with 8 bases identical to TRBD2. The CDR3 sequence is 15 residues long. Trimming at V came to 4 bases and at J to 9 bases, leaving 11 bases not matched to a gene. The germline V gene has CDR1 SNHLY and CDR2 FYNNEI. CDR3 in DNA: TGTGCCAGCAGTGCCCTAGCGGGTGGCCTAGGTGAGCAGTTCTTC. Amino acids: CASSALAGGLGEQFF. The full variable domain, completed using reference TRBV2 and TRBJ2-1, is EPEVTQTPSHQVTQMGQEVILRCVPISNHLYFYWYRQILGQKVEFLVSFYNNEISEKSEIFDDQFSVERPDGSNFTLKIRSTKLEDSAMYFCASSALAGGLGEQFFGPGTRLTVL.

This chain links TRBV6-1 with TRBJ1-1; 7 bases match TRBD1. The CDR3 loop spans 13 amino acids. The V gene end was trimmed by 6 bases and the J gene end by 3 bases; junction bases not matched to a gene: 4. Germline V lookup: CDR1 MNHNS, CDR2 SASEGT. The DNA for the CDR3 is TGTGCCAGCAGAGACAGGGCGTACACTGAAGCTTTCTTT. Amino acids: CASRDRAYTEAFF.

CDR3 sequence reads: CASSPRGQYNEQFF. The CDR3 DNA reads as TGTGCCAGCAGCCCCCGGGGACAGTACAATGAGCAGTTCTTC. This sequence joins TRBV9 and TRBJ2-1; TRBD1 aligns across 7 bases. This CDR3 contains 14 residues. In germline, CDR1 is SGDLS, CDR2 YYNGEE. Trimming took 4 bases from V and 4 from J; bases not matched to a gene: 5.

This rearrangement joins TRBV7-2 to TRBJ1-6; 7 nucleotides match TRBD1. This CDR3 spans 14 amino acids. Germline V gene sequence: CDR1 SGHTA, CDR2 FQGNSA. V lost 7 bases, J lost 7 bases, and 7 bases stayed unmatched. The CDR3 coding sequence is TGTGCCAGCAAGAAGACAGGGCACAATTCACCCCTCCACTTT. This gives the protein CASKKTGHNSPLHF.

V usage is TRBV7-2 and J usage is TRBJ2-3; 10 nucleotides match TRBD2. Germline CDR1 reads SGHTA; CDR2 reads FQGNSA. The CDR3 is 18 amino acids. The V segment lost 1 base and the J segment 2 bases; nucleotides outside the gene matches: 9. The CDR3 DNA sequence: TGTGCCAGCAGCTTAGTGGGCGTAGCGGGGGGTTACACAGATACGCAGTATTTT. Its translation is CASSLVGVAGGYTDTQYF.

The table lists this clone with a count of one. The rearrangement joins TRBV27 to TRBJ2-1; D uncertain. V lost 4 bases to trimming and J lost 12 bases, with 28 bases between them. This CDR3 is 17 amino acids long. The V gene's germline CDR1 is MNHEY and CDR2 SMNVEV (reference sequence). The CDR3 loop is CASSSSLLLRGTMGQFF. The DNA for the CDR3 is TGTGCCAGCAGTTCTTCTCTCCTCCTCCGAGGTACAATGGGGCAGTTCTTC.

The DNA for the CDR3 is TGCGCCAGCAGCTTGGCCACGGGCTCTCAAGAGACCCAGTACTTC. This translates into CASSLATGSQETQYF. V usage is TRBV5-1 and J usage is TRBJ2-5; D is unresolved. The CDR3 runs to 15 residues. V was shortened by 0 bases and J by 2 bases, with 11 bases between the two germline ends. The V gene's germline CDR1 is SGHRS and CDR2 YFSETQ.

CDR3 nucleotide sequence: TGTGCCAGCTCCTTGTCGGGGGCCAAAAACATTCAGTACTTC. It specifies CASSLSGAKNIQYF. The chain has TRBV6-5 and TRBJ2-4; tentative D call: TRBD2 (5 bases). V lost 8 bases and J 1 base, leaving 12 bases between the germline ends. CDR1 and CDR2 from the germline V gene are MNHEY and SVGAGI. The CDR3 runs 14 residues.

A note on this clone: Other DNA sequences of this sample code for an identical CDR3. The chain joins TRBV6-1 to TRBJ1-5; D unresolved. V was trimmed by 0 bases and J by 0 bases, leaving 6 bases between them. The germline gives CDR1 MNHNS, CDR2 SASEGT. The length of the CDR3 is 15 residues. CDR3 protein: CASSEAGHSNQPQHF. In DNA form, the CDR3 reads TGTGCCAGCAGTGAAGCAGGGCATAGCAATCAGCCCCAGCATTTT.

The chain uses TRBV19 and TRBJ1-2; the D is unclear. This CDR3 has 15 amino acids. CDR1 is LNHDA and CDR2 is SQIVND in the germline V gene (reference sequence). Deletions cut 1 base from V and 0 bases from J, with 9 bases between. CDR3 DNA sequence: TGTGCCAGTAGTATAGGTAACCTTCCTAACTATGGCTACACCTTC. Residues: CASSIGNLPNYGYTF.

The V gene is TRBV13, the J gene TRBJ1-1; the match to TRBD1 covers 7 bases. The CDR3 loop spans 17 amino acids. V shed 0 bases and J 2 bases; nucleotides not matched to a gene: 9. Per germline, CDR1 PRHDT and CDR2 FYEKMQ (reference sequence). The CDR3 nucleotides are TGTGCCAGCAGCTTAGGCCCGACAGGGCGGAAAAACACTGAAGCTTTCTTT. Its protein product is CASSLGPTGRKNTEAFF.

The CDR3 spells CASSVATGQGGNTIYF. The CDR3 DNA reads TGTGCCAGCAGCGTAGCTACGGGACAGGGTGGAAACACCATATATTTT. The genes are TRBV9 and TRBJ1-3, with 9 bases aligning to TRBD1. Per the germline V gene, CDR1 is SGDLS and CDR2 is YYNGEE. Trimming took 0 bases from V and 3 from J; bases not matched to a gene: 4. The CDR3 extends over 16 amino acids. The full variable domain, in which reference TRBV9 and TRBJ1-3 provide the parts outside the CDR3, is DSGVTQTPKHLITATGQRVTLRCSPRSGDLSVYWYQQSLDQGLQFLIQYYNGEERAKGNILERFSAQQFPDLHSELNLSSLELGDSALYFCASSVATGQGGNTIYFGEGSWLTVV.